Listed below are T cell receptor beta chains from one sample, sequenced in a study of blood T cell repertoires in COVID-19. Assay used: immunoSEQ multiplex PCR; TCRdb lists only in-frame clones, some missing. Among over 150,000 clones listed, about 88% were seen once. Sequenced sample: peripheral blood. The receptors here all came from a man aged 25 to 40 with acute or convalescent COVID-19. Both conserved end residues are part of each CDR3. The D gene is left open where the match is weak. Some rows have no size entry. The others give once, few or many, or a class for an expanded clone.

V	D	J	size	CDR3	DNA
TRBV7-9	TRBD2	TRBJ2-2	NA	CASSGPNTGELFF	TGTGCCAGTAGCGGGCCGAACACCGGGGAGCTGTTTTTT
TRBV5-4	NA	TRBJ2-7	NA	CASSSQGLSSYEQYF	TGTGCCAGCAGCTCGCAGGGGCTCTCTTCCTACGAGCAGTACTTC
TRBV5-1	TRBD1	TRBJ1-4	NA	CASTPGGINEKLFF	TGCGCCAGCACCCCAGGGGGCATCAATGAAAAACTGTTTTTT
TRBV3-1/TRBV3-2	NA	TRBJ2-1	NA	CASSYFYNEQFF	TGTGCCAGCAGCTACTTCTATAATGAGCAGTTCTTC
TRBV2	TRBD1	TRBJ1-2	few	CASSSDRGYGYTF	TGTGCCAGCAGTTCGGACAGGGGATATGGCTACACCTTC
TRBV6-5	TRBD2	TRBJ2-7	NA	CASSSGGGVSYEQYF	TGTGCCAGCAGTTCAGGCGGGGGGGTCTCCTACGAGCAGTACTTC
TRBV28	NA	TRBJ2-2	few	CASSRQGGTGELFF	TGTGCCAGCAGCCGACAGGGAGGCACCGGGGAGCTGTTTTTT
TRBV6-4	NA	TRBJ1-5	NA	CARPTHRGNQPQHF	TGTGCCAGGCCGACCCATCGGGGCAATCAGCCCCAGCATTTT
TRBV19	NA	TRBJ2-5	NA	CASTRSVNQETQYF	TGTGCCAGTACTAGGAGCGTCAATCAAGAGACCCAGTACTTC
TRBV4-2	TRBD2	TRBJ2-7	NA	CASSQAAGVSYEQYF	TGTGCCAGCAGCCAAGCAGCGGGAGTTAGCTACGAGCAGTACTTC
TRBV19	NA	TRBJ2-6	NA	CASSIYSPTGANVLTF	TGTGCCAGTAGTATCTACAGCCCCACGGGGGCCAACGTCCTGACTTTC
TRBV7-3	NA	TRBJ1-1	NA	CASSLNHGLNTEAFF	TGTGCCAGCAGCTTAAATCACGGGTTGAACACTGAAGCTTTCTTT
TRBV7-9	TRBD1	TRBJ1-3	NA	CASSRPGTGGNTIYF	TGTGCCAGCAGCCGACCCGGGACAGGGGGAAACACCATATATTTT
TRBV7-9	NA	TRBJ2-2	NA	CASSPRGGTGELFF	TGTGCCAGCAGCCCACGGGGAGGAACCGGGGAGCTGTTTTTT
TRBV5-6	NA	TRBJ1-4	NA	CASSSSATNEKLFF	TGTGCCAGCAGCTCGAGTGCAACTAATGAAAAACTGTTTTTT
TRBV27	NA	TRBJ1-1	NA	CASSLGRWNTEAFF	TGTGCCAGCAGTTTAGGGAGGTGGAACACTGAAGCTTTCTTT
TRBV19	NA	TRBJ2-1	NA	CASSPPVAGGYNEQFF	TGTGCCAGTAGTCCCCCTGTGGCAGGGGGGTACAATGAGCAGTTCTTC
TRBV28	NA	TRBJ2-7	once	CASIMDSASSYEQYF	TGTGCCAGCATAATGGACAGCGCGAGCTCCTACGAGCAGTACTTC
TRBV5-1	NA	TRBJ1-3	few	CASSPTSGVGNTIYF	TGCGCCAGCAGCCCCACTTCAGGGGTCGGAAACACCATATATTTT
TRBV14	TRBD1	TRBJ2-1	once	CASSQAGTGGRHEQFF	TGTGCCAGCAGCCAAGCCGGGACAGGGGGCAGGCATGAGCAGTTCTTC
TRBV28	TRBD2	TRBJ2-1	NA	CASSRLGGGVEQFF	TGTGCCAGCAGCCGCCTGGGCGGGGGTGTGGAGCAGTTCTTC
TRBV28	NA	TRBJ1-5	NA	CASMTAWTLVSNQPQHF	TGTGCCAGCATGACAGCCTGGACACTTGTGAGCAATCAGCCCCAGCATTTT
TRBV28	NA	TRBJ1-1	few	CASTPTVGRGTEAFF	TGTGCCAGCACTCCGACAGTGGGGAGGGGGACTGAAGCTTTCTTT
TRBV3-1/TRBV3-2	NA	TRBJ1-5	NA	CASSQDGLYNQPQHF	TGTGCCAGCAGCCAAGATGGACTGTACAATCAGCCCCAGCATTTT
TRBV6-5	TRBD1	TRBJ1-2	NA	CASRQQGAGGYTF	TGTGCCAGCAGACAACAGGGGGCTGGAGGCTACACCTTC
TRBV28	TRBD1	TRBJ1-2	NA	CASRETGGYGYTF	TGTGCCAGCAGAGAGACAGGGGGATATGGCTACACCTTC
TRBV19	NA	TRBJ2-3	NA	CASRTTGYTDTQYF	TGTGCCAGTAGAACAACAGGGTACACAGATACGCAGTATTTT
TRBV6-5	NA	TRBJ1-3	once	CASSPQQGNTIYF	TGTGCCAGCAGCCCACAGCAAGGAAACACCATATATTTT
TRBV5-1	NA	TRBJ2-1	NA	CASSSGDRSYNEQFF	TGCGCCAGCAGCTCGGGGGACAGAAGCTACAATGAGCAGTTCTTC
TRBV14	NA	TRBJ2-1	NA	CASSQEAGVREQFF	TGTGCCAGCAGCCAAGAGGCAGGGGTAAGGGAGCAGTTCTTC
TRBV9	NA	TRBJ2-2	NA	CASSVSSGAGTGELFF	TGTGCCAGCAGCGTATCGTCTGGGGCCGGCACCGGGGAGCTGTTTTTT
TRBV7-3	TRBD1	TRBJ1-3	NA	CASSPTGGGNTIYF	TGTGCCAGCAGCCCGACAGGGGGTGGAAACACCATATATTTT
TRBV28	NA	TRBJ1-5	once	CASSPGNQPQHF	TGTGCCAGCAGTCCAGGAAATCAGCCCCAGCATTTT
TRBV7-3	TRBD1	TRBJ1-6	NA	CASSLRQGNSPLHF	TGTGCCAGCAGCTTAAGACAGGGAAATTCACCCCTCCACTTT
TRBV7-8	NA	TRBJ2-2	NA	CASSSDGTLNTGELFF	TGTGCCAGCAGCTCAGACGGGACTTTGAACACCGGGGAGCTGTTTTTT
TRBV24-1	NA	TRBJ2-7	NA	CATSDAGVYEQYF	TGTGCCACCAGTGACGCAGGGGTCTACGAGCAGTACTTC
TRBV5-6	TRBD2	TRBJ2-5	NA	CASSPSGGGPETQYF	TGTGCCAGCAGCCCCTCCGGGGGGGGTCCAGAGACCCAGTACTTC
TRBV6-5	NA	TRBJ1-3	NA	CASSYEGFSSGNTIYF	TGTGCCAGCAGTTACGAGGGATTCAGCTCTGGAAACACCATATATTTT
TRBV30	NA	TRBJ2-5	NA	CAWSLFEAGAETQYF	TGTGCCTGGAGTCTATTCGAGGCTGGGGCGGAGACCCAGTACTTC